This T cell receptor beta chain was captured by sequencing in a study of Graves' ophthalmopathy and Graves' hyperthyroidism. In its sample, this clonotype was seen many times. RNA served as the template for amplifying TCR beta CDR3 regions. Following a first-round RT-PCR that used HTBI primers, a second-round multiplex PCR was carried out. One entry per CDR3 protein results from TCRdb running MiXCR on the multiplex PCR reads. The sample has fewer than 400,000 distinct CDR3 sequences, 15% to 20% seen once; the top ten hold 1.6%. The V end lost 5 bases, the J end lost 5 bases, and 10 bases lay between the germline ends. The germline CDR1 and CDR2 sequences are MNHEY and SVGEGT. This CDR3 spans 12 amino acids.

The chain joins TRBV6-2 or TRBV6-3 to TRBJ2-7; D may be TRBD2 (5 bases). Input material: peripheral blood. This TCR was recovered from a woman under 30 with Graves' ophthalmopathy. The CDR3 DNA is TGTGCCAGCAGTCTCCTAGCCAACGAGCAGTACTTC. Its translation: CASSLLANEQYF.